This entry is about one T cell receptor beta chain. The data originate from a study of blood T cell repertoires in COVID-19. The germline gives CDR1 SGHRS, CDR2 YFSETQ. Trimming took 0 bases from V and 3 from J, leaving 11 bases between them. The length of the CDR3 is 15 residues. Assay used: immunoSEQ multiplex PCR; TCRdb lists only in-frame clones, some missing. The repertoire holds about 310,000 clones, with around 90% as singletons. The TCR comes from a woman between 18 and 29 years old who had recovered from COVID-19. Material for sequencing was PBMCs or T cells enriched from blood (not recorded which). The V and J genes are TRBV5-1 and TRBJ2-3; D is perhaps TRBD1 (5 bases). CDR3 coding DNA: TGCGCCAGCAGCTTGGGGGGCGCCGGGACAGATACGCAGTATTTT. Its protein product is CASSLGGAGTDTQYF. Complete variable domain (other parts from reference TRBV5-1 and TRBJ2-3): KAGVTQTPRYLIKTRGQQVTLSCSPISGHRSVSWYQQTPGQGLQFLFEYFSETQRNKGNFPGRFSGRQFSNSRSEMNVSTLELGDSALYLCASSLGGAGTDTQYFGPGTRLTVL.